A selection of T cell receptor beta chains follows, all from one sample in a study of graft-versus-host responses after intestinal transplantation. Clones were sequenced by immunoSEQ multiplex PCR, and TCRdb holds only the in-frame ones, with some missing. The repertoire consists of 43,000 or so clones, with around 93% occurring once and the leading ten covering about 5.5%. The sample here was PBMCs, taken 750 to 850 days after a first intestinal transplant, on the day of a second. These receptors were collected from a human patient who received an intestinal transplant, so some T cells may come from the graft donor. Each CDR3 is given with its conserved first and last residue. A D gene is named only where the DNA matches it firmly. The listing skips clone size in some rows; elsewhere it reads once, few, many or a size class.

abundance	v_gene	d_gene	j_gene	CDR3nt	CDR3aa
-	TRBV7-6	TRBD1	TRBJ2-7	TGTGCCAGCAGCTCCCTCCGGGGACAGACCTACGAGCAGTACTTC	CASSSLRGQTYEQYF
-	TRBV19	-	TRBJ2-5	TGTGCCAGTAGTCGTTCCTGGGGAGACCAGTACTTC	CASSRSWGDQYF
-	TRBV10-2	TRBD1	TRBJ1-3	TGCGCCAACAAAAAGGGACAGCCGTCTGGAAACACCATATATTTT	CANKKGQPSGNTIYF
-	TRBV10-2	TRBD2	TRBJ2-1	TGCGCCAGCAGTGTTTTTACTAGCGGGAGGGGCAACAATGAGCAGTTCTTC	CASSVFTSGRGNNEQFF
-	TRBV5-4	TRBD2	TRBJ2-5	TGTGCCAGCAGCTTTTCTCGACTAGCGGGACAAGAGACCCAGTACTTC	CASSFSRLAGQETQYF
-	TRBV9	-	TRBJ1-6	TGTGCCAGCAGCGTTGACAGATACTCACCCCTCCACTTT	CASSVDRYSPLHF
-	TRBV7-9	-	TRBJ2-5	TGTGCCAGCAGCTTAGTCTCCCTAGCCAAGGAGACCCAGTACTTC	CASSLVSLAKETQYF
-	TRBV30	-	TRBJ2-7	TGTGCCAGTGAACGACTAGGGCGCGAGCAGTACTTC	CASERLGREQYF
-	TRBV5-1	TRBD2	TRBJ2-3	TGCGCCAGCACCCTCATACTAGCGGGAGGTGGAGATACGCAGTATTTT	CASTLILAGGGDTQYF
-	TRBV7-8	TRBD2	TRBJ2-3	TGTGCCAGCAGCTTACTGGCGGGAGGGCGCCCAGATACGCAGTATTTT	CASSLLAGGRPDTQYF
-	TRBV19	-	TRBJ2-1	TGTGCCAGTAGTATGCTCTCCGTGCAGGGTGAGCAGTTCTTC	CASSMLSVQGEQFF
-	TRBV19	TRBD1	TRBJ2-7	TGTGCCAGTAGTATGGGACAGAGCTCCTACGAGCAGTACTTC	CASSMGQSSYEQYF
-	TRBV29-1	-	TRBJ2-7	TGCAGCGTTGAGAAGAGTATCTACGAGCAGTACTTC	CSVEKSIYEQYF
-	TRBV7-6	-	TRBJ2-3	TGTGCCAGCAGCCCTCGGGAGAGAGCAGATACGCAGTATTTT	CASSPRERADTQYF
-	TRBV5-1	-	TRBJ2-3	TGCGCCAGCAGCAAGGGCACAGATACGCAGTATTTT	CASSKGTDTQYF
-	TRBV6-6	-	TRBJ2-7	TGTGCCACCATACCGAGAGGCGGGGCCTACGAGCAGTACTTC	CATIPRGGAYEQYF
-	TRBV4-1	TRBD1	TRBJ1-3	TGCGCCAGCAGCCAAGATCCCGAGGGGGCAGTCAACTCTGGAAACACCATATATTTT	CASSQDPEGAVNSGNTIYF
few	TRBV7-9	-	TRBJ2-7	TGTGCCAGCAGCCTAACCGGGACGCCAGAGGGGGAGCAGTACTTC	CASSLTGTPEGEQYF
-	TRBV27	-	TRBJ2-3	TGTGCCAGCAGTCCTGAAGTGGGGGCAGATACGCAGTATTTT	CASSPEVGADTQYF
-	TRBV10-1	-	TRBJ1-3	TGCGCCAGCAGTGATACGGCCAGGGGAGACACCATATATTTT	CASSDTARGDTIYF
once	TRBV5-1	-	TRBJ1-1	TGCGCCAGCAGCCTTGCTTTGACATTCGGCACTGAAGCTTTCTTT	CASSLALTFGTEAFF
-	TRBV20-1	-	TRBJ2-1	TGCAGTGCTAGTAGACGCAATGAGCAGTTCTTC	CSASRRNEQFF
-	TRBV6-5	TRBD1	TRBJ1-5	TGTGCCAGCAGTTCACAGGGGACTCAGCCCCAGCATTTT	CASSSQGTQPQHF
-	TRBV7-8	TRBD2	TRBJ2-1	TGTGCCAGCAGCCCGACTAGCGAATCTCTATTCAATGAGCAGTTCTTC	CASSPTSESLFNEQFF
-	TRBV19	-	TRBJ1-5	TGTGCCAGTAGCACGATTCCAGGGGTTAGCAATCAGCCCCAGCATTTT	CASSTIPGVSNQPQHF
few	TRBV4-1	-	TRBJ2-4	TGCGCCAGCAGCCAATCGCCGGGACTAGCCAAAAACATTCAGTACTTC	CASSQSPGLAKNIQYF
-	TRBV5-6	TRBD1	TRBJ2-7	TGTGCCAGCAGCCATCCGGGCACAGGGGCCTACGAGCAGTACTTC	CASSHPGTGAYEQYF
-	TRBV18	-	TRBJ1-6	TGTGCCAGCTCACCAAGGGGAGTAAATAATTCACCCCTCCACTTT	CASSPRGVNNSPLHF
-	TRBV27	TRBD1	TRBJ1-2	TGTGCCAGCTGTACTGGGACAGCAAACAACTGGGGGGGCTACACCTTC	CASCTGTANNWGGYTF